These 11 T cell receptor beta chains came from one sample sequenced in a study of shared clonotypes between healthy human individuals. TCRdb's copy holds only in-frame clones and misses some; the assay was immunoSEQ multiplex PCR. The data show 2 million to 2.5 million clones, 85% to 95% seen once. The specimen was naive CD4+ T cells from PBMCs. Subset meaning: CD45RA+ positively selected. The receptors shown here come from a man between 18 and 29 years old in good health. Some clones in this sample may be carry-over from other donors' samples.

This clone was picked up one time. CDR3 residues: CASTLLGLYNEQFF. In DNA, the CDR3 is TGTGCCAGCACCCTCTTAGGCCTTTACAATGAGCAGTTCTTC. The chain couples TRBV5-8 to TRBJ2-1, with no clear D. Germline values: CDR1 SGHTS, CDR2 YDEGEE. V was cut by 6 bases and J by 4 bases, with 14 bases left in between. This CDR3 is 14 amino acids long.

J is TRBJ2-5 and V is TRBV5-4; D tentatively fits TRBD1 or TRBD2 (5 bases each). Germline V lookup: CDR1 SGHNT, CDR2 YYREEE (reference sequence). The CDR3 has 16 amino acids. V lost 4 bases and J lost 2, with 18 bases in between. CDR3: CASSLGVALSQETQYF. The DNA of the CDR3 is TGTGCCAGCAGCCTGGGGGTGGCACTCTCACAAGAGACCCAGTACTTC.

This chain connects TRBV6-5 to TRBJ2-3; D not resolved. CDR3 size: 14 residues. Germline V gives CDR1 MNHEY, CDR2 SVGAGI. The V end lost 2 bases, the J end lost 2 bases, and 8 bases lay between the germline ends. Written as DNA, the CDR3 is TGTGCCAGCAGTTACAACTTATACACAGATACGCAGTATTTT. The encoded protein is CASSYNLYTDTQYF.

V usage is TRBV28 and J usage is TRBJ1-2, with 8 positions matching TRBD1. V lost 7 bases, J lost 8 bases, and 15 bases stayed unmatched. Germline V CDR1 and CDR2: MDHEN, SYDVKM. The CDR3 runs 15 residues. The chain's CDR3 is CASNPGVGRGRGYTF. The CDR3 bases are TGTGCCAGCAATCCGGGGGTGGGCAGGGGGCGAGGCTACACCTTC.

V usage is TRBV21-1 and J usage is TRBJ1-2; the table calls TRBD1, which could not be checked here. TRBV21-1 is classified as a pseudogene. The CDR3 sequence is 17 residues long. This CDR3 reads CASSIGGGAGSGYGYTF. In nucleotides, the CDR3 is TGTGCCAGCAGCATCGGAGGGGGCGCGGGTAGTGGCTATGGCTACACCTTC.

V and J are TRBV6-1 and TRBJ1-1; D not certain. The V end lost 6 bases, the J end lost 0 bases, and 8 bases lay between the germline ends. CDR1 is MNHNS and CDR2 is SASEGT in the germline V gene. CDR3 size: 13 residues. Here the CDR3 reads CASSNFMNTEAFF. The CDR3 nucleotides read TGTGCCAGCAGCAACTTCATGAACACTGAAGCTTTCTTT.

Points on this clone: At the DNA level, this CDR3 is encoded by other sequences in the same sample as well. The rearrangement links TRBV6-1 to TRBJ2-1; unclear D gene. The germline gives CDR1 MNHNS, CDR2 SASEGT. V lost 3 bases and J 0 bases, leaving 9 bases between the germline ends. The CDR3 is 15 residues long. The CDR3 bases are TGTGCCAGCAGTGAGCGGTCGAGCTCCTACAATGAGCAGTTCTTC. Translating it yields CASSERSSSYNEQFF.

V usage is TRBV27 and J usage is TRBJ1-5, with D unresolved. Trimming took off 3 bases at V and 3 bases at J, with 12 bases between the two ends. The CDR3 is 15 amino acids. The germline gives CDR1 MNHEY, CDR2 SMNVEV (reference sequence). CDR3 region: CASSLVGMNNQPQHF. CDR3 DNA sequence: TGTGCCAGCAGTTTGGTCGGCATGAACAATCAGCCCCAGCATTTT.

This chain links TRBV9 with TRBJ2-1; TRBD1 matches at 8 bases. The germline V gene has CDR1 SGDLS and CDR2 YYNGEE. This CDR3 region has 15 residues. Trimming took 3 bases from V and 2 from J; bases not matched to a gene: 4. The CDR3 region is CASSARTGTYNEQFF. The CDR3 DNA follows: TGTGCCAGCAGCGCCAGGACAGGGACCTACAATGAGCAGTTCTTC. Complete variable domain (other parts from reference TRBV9 and TRBJ2-1): DSGVTQTPKHLITATGQRVTLRCSPRSGDLSVYWYQQSLDQGLQFLIQYYNGEERAKGNILERFSAQQFPDLHSELNLSSLELGDSALYFCASSARTGTYNEQFFGPGTRLTVL.

The chain joins TRBV2 to TRBJ1-2; a possible D gene is TRBD1 (5 bases). The CDR3 runs 13 residues. Trimming removed 4 bases at V and 3 bases at J, with 9 bases between. The germline gives CDR1 SNHLY, CDR2 FYNNEI. For the CDR3, the DNA is TGTGCCAGCAGTGCGGGGGGACACTATGGCTACACCTTC. It translates to CASSAGGHYGYTF.

The V and J genes are TRBV5-4 and TRBJ2-5; tentative D call: TRBD2 (5 bases). With 1 base removed from V and 7 bases from J, the gap between germline ends came to 17 bases. This CDR3 is 15 amino acids long. CDR1 and CDR2 from the germline V gene are SGHNT and YYREEE (reference sequence). CDR3: CASSLFGLALGTQYF. The DNA of the CDR3 is TGTGCCAGCAGCTTGTTTGGACTGGCACTGGGGACCCAGTACTTC.